Listed here is a single T cell receptor (beta chain). These data are taken from a study of blood T cells in healthy people across ages. Collection of 9.5 to 10 milliliters of peripheral blood was performed for each donor. Through a sample-barcoded 5' primer and a J-beta primer mix, a second PCR was run for roughly 7 to 12 cycles. One entry per CDR3 protein, called by TCRdb with MiXCR from the 5' RACE reads. The sample has roughly 1,700,000 distinct CDR3 sequences, 28% seen once. Germline V lookup: CDR1 SGHTA, CDR2 FQGNSA. The CDR3 covers 14 residues. With 2 bases removed from V and 0 bases from J, the gap between germline ends came to 8 bases.

Sequenced sample: blood. This sequence joins TRBV7-2 and TRBJ2-7; possible D gene TRBD2, 5 bases. The TCR originated in a woman aged 25 to 39 in good health. CDR3 protein: CASSLLGNSYEQYF. The CDR3, as DNA: TGTGCCAGCAGCTTACTCGGGAACTCCTACGAGCAGTACTTC.